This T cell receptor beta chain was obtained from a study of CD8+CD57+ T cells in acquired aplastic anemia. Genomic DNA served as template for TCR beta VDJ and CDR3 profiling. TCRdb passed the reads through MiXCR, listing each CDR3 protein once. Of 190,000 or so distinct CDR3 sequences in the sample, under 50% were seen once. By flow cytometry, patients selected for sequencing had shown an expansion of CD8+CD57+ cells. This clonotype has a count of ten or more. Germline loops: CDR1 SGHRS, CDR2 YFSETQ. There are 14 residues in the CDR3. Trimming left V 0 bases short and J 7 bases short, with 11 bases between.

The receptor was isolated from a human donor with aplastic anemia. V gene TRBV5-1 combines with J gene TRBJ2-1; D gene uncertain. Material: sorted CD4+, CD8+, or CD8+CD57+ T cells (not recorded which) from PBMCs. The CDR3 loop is CASSLAAQANEQFF. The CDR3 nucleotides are TGCGCCAGCAGCTTGGCCGCTCAGGCAAATGAGCAGTTCTTC.